The 23 T cell receptor beta chains presented below share a single source sample, sequenced in a study of blood T cell repertoires in COVID-19. Data came from immunoSEQ multiplex PCR; TCRdb stores just in-frame clones and leaves some out. The sample holds 300,000 to 350,000 clones; 87% are singletons and the top ten take approximately 2%. Sequenced sample: peripheral blood. The receptors come from a man aged 18 to 30 with active or convalescent COVID-19.

The chain is built from TRBV4-1 and TRBJ1-2, with D possibly being TRBD1 (5 bases). This CDR3 is 14 amino acids long. The V gene lost 3 bases and the J gene lost 3 bases, with 11 bases spanning the gap. In germline, CDR1 is MGHRA, CDR2 YSYEKL. CDR3 region: CASSHLTADYGYTF. The CDR3 DNA reads TGCGCCAGCAGCCATTTGACAGCCGACTATGGCTACACCTTC.

CDR3 sequence reads: CASSYAGYTEAFF. The DNA of the CDR3 is TGTGCCAGCAGTTATGCGGGTTACACTGAAGCTTTCTTT. The J gene is TRBJ1-1, the V gene TRBV6-2 or TRBV6-3; D ambiguous. Trimming stripped 3 bases from V and 3 bases from J, with 8 bases between. CDR1 MNHEY and CDR2 SVGEGT come from the germline V gene. The CDR3 is 13 amino acids.

The count of this clone is one. The chain carries TRBV2 and TRBJ2-7, with D possibly matching TRBD1 (6 bases). V dropped 6 bases and J dropped 0 bases, with 18 bases sitting between them. The CDR3 length is 16 residues. CDR1 is SNHLY, CDR2 FYNNEI, per germline. In DNA form, the CDR3 reads TGTGCCAGCAGGGGGTTTTGGGACACAGACTCCTACGAGCAGTACTTC. Translation: CASRGFWDTDSYEQYF. The full variable domain, in which reference TRBV2 and TRBJ2-7 provide the parts outside the CDR3, is EPEVTQTPSHQVTQMGQEVILRCVPISNHLYFYWYRQILGQKVEFLVSFYNNEISEKSEIFDDQFSVERPDGSNFTLKIRSTKLEDSAMYFCASRGFWDTDSYEQYFGPGTRLTVT.

This chain connects TRBV24-1 to TRBJ2-1; D may be TRBD2 (6 bases). Germline values: CDR1 KGHDR, CDR2 SFDVKD. Trimming removed 3 bases at V and 5 bases at J, with 16 bases between. The CDR3 has 16 amino acids. Here the CDR3 DNA reads TGTGCCACCAGTGATCGTGGGACTGATCTACACAATGAGCAGTTCTTC. It yields the protein CATSDRGTDLHNEQFF.

This chain connects TRBV18 to TRBJ1-1; weak D call: TRBD1 (5 bases). The CDR3 has 14 amino acids. The germline gives CDR1 KGHSH, CDR2 LQKENI. V lost 3 bases to trimming and J lost 2 bases, with 10 bases between them. The CDR3 DNA sequence: TGTGCCAGCTCACCGGACAAAATCAACACTGAAGCTTTCTTT. Protein: CASSPDKINTEAFF. The full variable domain, its missing parts supplied by reference TRBV18 and TRBJ1-1, is NAGVMQNPRHLVRRRGQEARLRCSPMKGHSHVYWYRQLPEEGLKFMVYLQKENIIDESGMPKERFSAEFPKEGPSILRIQQVVRGDSAAYFCASSPDKINTEAFFGQGTRLTVV.

This clone was detected only a few times. The chain uses TRBV10-2 and TRBJ1-5; perhaps TRBD1 as D (6 bases). The CDR3 runs 13 residues. Per germline, CDR1 WSHSY and CDR2 SAAADI. V shed 7 bases and J shed 5 bases, with 12 bases lying between them. CDR3 in DNA: TGCGCCAGCATGACAGGAGCATATCAGCCCCAGCATTTT. Its protein is CASMTGAYQPQHF.

V usage is TRBV28 and J usage is TRBJ2-5; a possible D gene is TRBD1 (6 bases). Per the germline V gene, CDR1 is MDHEN and CDR2 is SYDVKM. Trimming took off 5 bases at V and 5 bases at J, with 12 bases between the two ends. This CDR3 has 13 amino acids. CDR3 DNA sequence: TGTGCCAGCAGTGACAGGTCCCAGGAGACCCAGTACTTC. Translated: CASSDRSQETQYF.

V is TRBV19 and J is TRBJ1-5, with a weak D call TRBD1 (6 bases). V was pared by 1 base and J by 2 bases, with 12 bases between. The CDR3 runs 16 residues. From germline, CDR1 is LNHDA and CDR2 SQIVND (reference sequence). CDR3 coding DNA: TGTGCCAGTAGTATAGCCACAGGGCTACGCAATCAGCCCCAGCATTTT. This encodes CASSIATGLRNQPQHF.

The V and J genes are TRBV6-2 or TRBV6-3 and TRBJ1-6, with 8 bases matching TRBD1. V lost 4 bases, J lost 0 bases, and 5 bases stayed unmatched. Germline CDR1 and CDR2: MNHEY and SVGEGT. This CDR3 spans 17 amino acids. CDR3 protein: CASSSSGGASYNSPLHF. CDR3 bases: TGTGCCAGCAGTTCATCAGGGGGCGCCTCCTATAATTCACCCCTCCACTTT.

The chain is built from TRBV7-2 and TRBJ2-1, with D possibly TRBD2 on 6 matching bases. Germline V gives CDR1 SGHTA, CDR2 FQGNSA. The CDR3 consists of 16 residues. Trimming took 0 bases from V and 0 from J, leaving 9 bases between them. The CDR3 DNA reads TGTGCCAGCAGCTTAGCGGGGGGTACCTCCTACAATGAGCAGTTCTTC. Residues: CASSLAGGTSYNEQFF.

This sequence joins TRBV7-3 and TRBJ2-2; perhaps TRBD2 as D (5 bases). The V end lost 2 bases, the J end lost 1 base, and 8 bases lay between the germline ends. The germline V gene has CDR1 SGHTA and CDR2 FQGTGA. The CDR3 totals 15 residues. The CDR3 nucleotides are TGTGCCAGCAGCTTAGCACGGGGGAACACCGGGGAGCTGTTTTTT. Protein: CASSLARGNTGELFF. The full variable domain, in which reference TRBV7-3 and TRBJ2-2 provide the parts outside the CDR3, is GAGVSQTPSNKVTEKGKYVELRCDPISGHTALYWYRQSLGQGPEFLIYFQGTGAADDSGLPNDRFFAVRPEGSVSTLKIQRTERGDSAVYLCASSLARGNTGELFFGEGSRLTVL.

The chain joins TRBV5-8 to TRBJ2-1, with D uncertain. CDR1 and CDR2 from the germline V gene are SGHTS and YDEGEE. This CDR3 comprises 16 residues. V was cut by 0 bases and J by 6 bases, with 16 bases left in between. The CDR3 bases are TGTGCCAGCAGCTTGGAAGGAGCCAACCTAGGCAATGAGCAGTTCTTC. It yields the protein CASSLEGANLGNEQFF.

The CDR3 loop is CASSSGTGVNEKLFF. The CDR3 bases are TGTGCCAGCAGTTCCGGGACAGGGGTTAATGAAAAACTGTTTTTT. V and J are TRBV2 and TRBJ1-4; 10 positions agree with TRBD1. This CDR3 comprises 15 residues. With 5 bases clipped from V and 4 bases from J, the junction kept 4 bases outside the gene matches. The germline V gene has CDR1 SNHLY and CDR2 FYNNEI.

This chain uses TRBV7-5 with TRBJ2-3; TRBD2 is taken as the D call from the table, unchecked against the DNA. TRBV7-5 is a pseudogene segment. The CDR3 loop spans 17 amino acids. The CDR3 loop reads CARSPPVSGGAGDTQYF. DNA for the CDR3: TGTGCCAGAAGCCCACCTGTTAGCGGGGGAGCCGGGGATACGCAGTATTTT.

The chain carries TRBV14 and TRBJ2-1, with D perhaps matching TRBD1 (5 bases). Germline V gene data show CDR1 as SGHDN and CDR2 as FVKESK. The CDR3 sequence is 14 residues long. V shed 1 base and J shed 10 bases, with 14 bases lying between them. Here the CDR3 reads CASSQGFVYREQFF. The CDR3 DNA follows: TGTGCCAGCAGCCAAGGTTTTGTTTACAGGGAGCAGTTCTTC.

This clone was seen just once. The rearrangement uses TRBV6-1 and TRBJ1-2, with D hard to call. The germline CDR1 and CDR2 sequences are MNHNS and SASEGT. V gave up 3 bases and J gave up 4 bases, with 15 bases separating them. The CDR3 sequence is 15 residues long. The CDR3 DNA sequence: TGTGCCAGCAGTGAGACGCCGACACCCTCCTATGGCTACACCTTC. Amino acids: CASSETPTPSYGYTF.

This CDR3 is CATSADLTYNSPLHF. CDR3 bases: TGTGCCACCTCCGCGGACTTAACCTATAATTCACCCCTCCACTTT. The J gene is TRBJ1-6, the V gene TRBV10-3, with unresolved D. Trimming shortened V by 10 bases and J by 2 bases, and 15 bases separated the two germline ends. The CDR3 loop spans 15 amino acids. Germline CDR1 reads ENHRY; CDR2 reads SYGVKD.

V is TRBV4-3 and J is TRBJ2-1, with D perhaps matching TRBD2 (6 bases). V was cut by 4 bases and J by 2 bases, with 12 bases left in between. Germline CDR1 and CDR2: LGHNA and YSLEER. There are 15 residues in the CDR3. CDR3 sequence (DNA): TGCGCCAGCAGCCCCCCTGGAGGGGCCTACAATGAGCAGTTCTTC. As protein: CASSPPGGAYNEQFF.

The chain couples TRBV7-3 to TRBJ2-6; D unresolved. V gave up 5 bases and J gave up 4 bases, with 3 bases separating them. The CDR3 consists of 12 residues. Germline values: CDR1 SGHTA, CDR2 FQGTGA. CDR3 in amino acids: CASSLGANVLTF. CDR3 coding DNA: TGTGCCAGCAGCCTCGGGGCCAACGTCCTGACTTTC.

This sequence joins TRBV5-8 and TRBJ2-2; possibly TRBD2 for D (6 bases). The CDR3 extends over 15 amino acids. Per germline, CDR1 SGHTS and CDR2 YDEGEE. Trimming pared 4 bases from V and 15 bases from J, leaving 25 bases between. The CDR3 DNA is TGTGCCAGCAGCCGGCGGGCATCCCCTTCTGGGGGGTTGTTTTTT. Amino acid sequence: CASSRRASPSGGLFF.

The chain joins TRBV28 to TRBJ2-1, with D possibly being TRBD2 (6 bases). This CDR3 contains 16 residues. The germline CDR1 and CDR2 sequences are MDHEN and SYDVKM. Trimming shortened V by 7 bases and J by 4 bases, and 20 bases separated the two germline ends. The CDR3: CASIWVGPGGYNEQFF. CDR3 in DNA: TGTGCCAGCATTTGGGTGGGTCCTGGGGGGTACAATGAGCAGTTCTTC.

V gene TRBV20-1 combines with J gene TRBJ1-6; D possibly corresponds to TRBD1 (5 bases). Germline V gene data show CDR1 as DFQATT and CDR2 as SNEGSKA (reference sequence). This CDR3 is built from 15 residues. V was trimmed by 3 bases and J by 0 bases, leaving 9 bases between them. CDR3 region: CSASFRDSYNSPLHF. The CDR3 DNA is TGCAGTGCTAGTTTCAGGGACTCCTATAATTCACCCCTCCACTTT.

The chain has TRBV5-6 and TRBJ1-2; D may be TRBD1 (6 bases). This CDR3 has 14 amino acids. Looked up from germline, CDR1 is SGHDT and CDR2 is YYEEEE. The V gene lost 5 bases and the J gene lost 2 bases, with 13 bases spanning the gap. CDR3 in amino acids: CASSSGQKNYGYTF. The CDR3 DNA follows: TGTGCCAGCAGTTCTGGACAGAAAAACTATGGCTACACCTTC.